These T cell receptor beta chains were read from a single sample in a study of OX40 agonist ivuxolimab in advanced cancers. TCRdb's copy holds only in-frame clones and misses some; the assay was immunoSEQ multiplex PCR. The sample holds about 72,000 clones, roughly nine tenths seen once. The starting material was CD4+ or CD8+ T cells sorted from blood, obtained in a trial of the OX40 agonist ivuxolimab. The source is an adult with an advanced solid tumor such as melanoma, head and neck, liver or kidney cancer. CDR3s include the opening cysteine and the closing phenylalanine or tryptophan. The D gene is left open where the match is weak. Where a row states a size, it is once, few, many or the class of an expanded clone; other rows omit it.

j_gene	d_gene	v_gene	abundance	CDR3nt	CDR3aa
TRBJ1-6	NA	TRBV9	NA	TGTGCCAGCAGCGCTAGTAATTCACCCCTCCACTTT	CASSASNSPLHF
TRBJ2-6	NA	TRBV9	NA	TGTGCCAGCAGCTCACTCGCTGGCACTGGGGCCAACGTCCTGACTTTC	CASSSLAGTGANVLTF
TRBJ2-5	TRBD2	TRBV5-3	NA	TGTGCCAGAAGCATTGGGACCGAGCGGGGGGAAGAGACCCAGTACTTC	CARSIGTERGEETQYF
TRBJ2-7	NA	TRBV7-2	NA	TGTGCCAGCAGTCTCAATTACGAGCAGTACTTC	CASSLNYEQYF
TRBJ1-5	NA	TRBV5-5	NA	TGTGCCAGCAGCTTGGCACGCGATCAGCCCCAGCATTTT	CASSLARDQPQHF
TRBJ1-3	NA	TRBV5-4	NA	TGTGCCAGCTCGACTGGAAACACCATATATTTT	CASSTGNTIYF
TRBJ2-2	NA	TRBV5-1	once	TGCGCCAGCAGCTTGAAGGGCGGCGGGGAGCTGTTTTTT	CASSLKGGGELFF
TRBJ2-3	NA	TRBV7-9	few	TGTGCCAGCAGCCGAGGGGACTTCACAGATACGCAGTATTTT	CASSRGDFTDTQYF
TRBJ2-7	NA	TRBV11-2	few	TGTGCCAGCAGCCCTCTCCGGTTTGTCCCCTACGAGCAGTACTTC	CASSPLRFVPYEQYF
TRBJ2-1	NA	TRBV25-1	NA	TGTGCCAGCAGTGAGGGGCAGGGGAGCGATGAGCAGTTCTTC	CASSEGQGSDEQFF
TRBJ1-2	NA	TRBV29-1	NA	TGCAGCGTCGACGATGCCGGGGGGGGCTACACCTTC	CSVDDAGGGYTF
TRBJ1-6	TRBD1	TRBV18	NA	TGTGCCAGCTCACCCCAGGGGGCAGGTAATTCACCCCTCCACTTT	CASSPQGAGNSPLHF
TRBJ1-1	NA	TRBV9	NA	TGTGCCAGCAGCCAAGGGACGAACACTGAAGCTTTCTTT	CASSQGTNTEAFF
TRBJ2-7	NA	TRBV27	NA	TGTGCCAGCAGTTTATCGTACGGGACCTCCTACTACGAGCAGTACTTC	CASSLSYGTSYYEQYF
TRBJ1-1	TRBD1	TRBV9	NA	TGTGCCAGCAGCGCCGGGACAGGGCTGAACACTGAAGCTTTCTTT	CASSAGTGLNTEAFF
TRBJ1-6	NA	TRBV18	NA	TGTGCCAGCTCACCGGGTTCACCCCTCCACTTT	CASSPGSPLHF